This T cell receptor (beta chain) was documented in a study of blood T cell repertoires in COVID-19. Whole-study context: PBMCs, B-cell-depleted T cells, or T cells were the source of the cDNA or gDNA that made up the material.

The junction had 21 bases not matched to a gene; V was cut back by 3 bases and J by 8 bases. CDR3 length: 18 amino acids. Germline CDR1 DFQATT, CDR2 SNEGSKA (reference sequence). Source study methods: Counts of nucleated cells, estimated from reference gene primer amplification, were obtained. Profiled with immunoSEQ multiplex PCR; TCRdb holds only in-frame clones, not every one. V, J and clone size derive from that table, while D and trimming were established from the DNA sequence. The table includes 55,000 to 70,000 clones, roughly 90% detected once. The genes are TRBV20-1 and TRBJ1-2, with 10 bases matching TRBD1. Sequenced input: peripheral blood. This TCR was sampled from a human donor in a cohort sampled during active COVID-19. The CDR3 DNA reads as TGCAGTGCTAGTGACCCGGGACAGGGGACGGCTAACCGACGGGGCTACACCTTC. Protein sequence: CSASDPGQGTANRRGYTF.